The following is a TCR beta chain sequence with its context. Trimming pared 3 bases from V and 3 bases from J, leaving 11 bases between. CDR1 is LNHDA, CDR2 SQIVND, per germline (reference sequence). The CDR3 covers 14 residues. In the authors' methods: By means of reference gene primer amplification, nucleated cell counts were estimated. Some clones are missing from TCRdb's copy, which holds only in-frame ones; the method was immunoSEQ multiplex PCR. The V and J calls and the clone size are those of that table, but D and trimming were determined from the DNA. The sample lists some 150,000 clones; 84% were seen once. This entry belongs to a study of blood T cell repertoires in COVID-19. About the research overall: Samples came from the United States, Italy and Spain, spanning acute and convalescent COVID-19. The cDNA or gDNA used as material had been derived from T cells, B-cell-depleted T cells, or PBMCs.

The sample was peripheral blood. V is TRBV19 and J is TRBJ1-2; TRBD1 is a possible D gene (6 bases). The clonotype comes from a human donor with acute or convalescent COVID-19. The donor label of this sample is uncertain. For the CDR3, the DNA is TGTGCCAGTAGTATTGTTCAGGGGCACTATGGCTACACCTTC. As protein: CASSIVQGHYGYTF.